The 6 T cell receptor beta chains reported below all come from one sample, sequenced in a study of T cell changes during pregnancy in multiple sclerosis. Repertoires were generated with immunoSEQ multiplex PCR, while TCRdb's copy carries only in-frame clones and drops some. The sample includes around 60,000 clones, over 95% of them seen just once. Material: CD8+ T cells from peripheral blood mononuclear cells, obtained after pregnancy. These receptors came from a female donor with multiple sclerosis, enrolled in a pregnancy study.

CDR3: CASSFVGSLSTNEKLFF. The CDR3 bases are TGTGCCAGCAGTTTTGTGGGCAGCTTATCAACTAATGAAAAACTGTTTTTT. V is TRBV28 and J is TRBJ1-4; no clear D gene. Trimming took 3 bases from V and 0 from J, leaving 14 bases between them. CDR1 MDHEN and CDR2 SYDVKM come from the germline V gene. The CDR3 sequence is 17 residues long.

This sequence joins TRBV13 and TRBJ2-7; possible D gene TRBD1, 6 bases. V lost 5 bases, J lost 6 bases, and 11 bases lay in between. This CDR3 has 12 residues. Looked up from germline, CDR1 is PRHDT and CDR2 is FYEKMQ (reference sequence). CDR3 coding DNA: TGTGCCAGCAGCCTTACAGGGCTCGAGCAGTACTTC. The encoded protein is CASSLTGLEQYF.

This rearrangement joins TRBV28 to TRBJ1-1; 7 bases fit TRBD1. Germline CDR1 reads MDHEN; CDR2 reads SYDVKM. The junction had 4 bases not matched to a gene; V was cut back by 6 bases and J by 0 bases. The CDR3 is 14 residues long. As DNA, the CDR3 is TGTGCCAGCAGGTGGGACAGTTTGAACACTGAAGCTTTCTTT. Translating gives CASRWDSLNTEAFF.

The chain recombines TRBV27 with TRBJ2-3; 9 positions match TRBD2. Germline V gene data show CDR1 as MNHEY and CDR2 as SMNVEV (reference sequence). CDR3 length: 20 amino acids. V dropped 3 bases and J dropped 0; count of bases not matched to a gene: 16. The CDR3 here is CASSFPRREGLPISTDTQYF. The CDR3 DNA follows: TGTGCCAGCAGTTTTCCGCGGCGGGAGGGCCTCCCAATTAGCACAGATACGCAGTATTTT.

J is TRBJ2-7 and V is TRBV2; possible D gene TRBD1, 5 bases. CDR3 length: 17 amino acids. The V and J ends lost 3 bases and 4 bases respectively, with 22 bases between them. CDR1 and CDR2 from the germline V gene are SNHLY and FYNNEI. The CDR3 nucleotides are TGTGCCAGCAGTGACAACCGCAGGGCGTCCTCGATGTACGAGCAGTACTTC. As protein: CASSDNRRASSMYEQYF.

Here the CDR3 reads CASSQSPGSSGYEQYF. CDR3 bases: TGCGCCAGCAGCCAAAGTCCCGGGTCTAGCGGTTACGAGCAGTACTTC. The rearrangement uses TRBV4-1 and TRBJ2-7; TRBD2 matches 7 bases. Germline V lookup: CDR1 MGHRA, CDR2 YSYEKL. This CDR3 is 16 amino acids long. After removal of 2 bases from V and 4 bases from J, the junction contained 11 bases not matched to a gene.